This TCR beta chain is from a study of blood T cell repertoires in COVID-19. About the research overall: From the United States, Italy and Spain came samples of acute and convalescent COVID-19. T cells, B-cell-depleted T cells, or PBMCs provided the cDNA or gDNA that served as material.

This CDR3 is 15 amino acids long. The ends lost 2 bases at V and 3 bases at J; junction bases unmatched: 2. Germline V gene sequence: CDR1 MDHEN, CDR2 SYDVKM. How the authors handled the data: From reference gene primer amplification, estimates of nucleated cell counts were derived. TCRdb's table, derived via immunoSEQ multiplex PCR, lists solely in-frame clones and lacks some. That table furnishes V, J and clone size, whereas the DNA furnished D and trimming. The sample records 52,000 or so clones, about nine tenths being singletons. The TCR originated in a woman in her 70s with active COVID-19. This chain uses TRBV28 with TRBJ2-1; TRBD2 matches 9 bases. The sequencing sample was made of peripheral blood. CDR3 sequence reads: CASSLTAGGYNEQFF. The CDR3 region has the DNA TGTGCCAGCAGTTTAACAGCGGGAGGCTACAATGAGCAGTTCTTC.